Listed here are 15 T cell receptor beta chains from one sample, sequenced in a study of blood T cell repertoires in COVID-19. Using immunoSEQ multiplex PCR, the repertoire was profiled, and TCRdb retains in-frame clones only, with some absent. The sample contains roughly 32,000 clones, roughly 75% of which appear only once. The sequencing sample was made of peripheral blood. These TCRs come from a man older than 75 with active or convalescent COVID-19.

The sample holds a few counts of this clone. The genes are TRBV28 and TRBJ2-3; TRBD2 agrees at 10 bases. J gave up 2 bases and V 5 bases, and 10 bases lay outside the gene matches. This CDR3 comprises 17 residues. The V gene's germline CDR1 is MDHEN and CDR2 SYDVKM. The CDR3 region has the DNA TGTGCCAGCAGTCCCGCCCTAGCGGGAGTCCCCACAGATACGCAGTATTTT. Protein: CASSPALAGVPTDTQYF.

CDR3 amino acids: CASSSGQAPYEQYF. Here the CDR3 DNA reads TGTGCCAGCAGCTCCGGACAGGCCCCCTACGAGCAGTACTTC. The rearrangement uses TRBV7-8 and TRBJ2-7; 7 bases agree with TRBD1. V was clipped by 4 bases and J by 2 bases; unmatched bases: 5. The CDR3 extends over 14 amino acids. The germline V gene has CDR1 SGHVS and CDR2 FQNEAQ.

Only a few counts were recorded for this clone. The rearrangement uses TRBV18 and TRBJ2-3, with 8 bases matching TRBD1. Losses at the gene ends were 2 bases for V and 2 bases for J; bases not matched to a gene: 6. Germline CDR1 is KGHSH and CDR2 is LQKENI. CDR3 length: 16 residues. CDR3 region: CASSPSGQETTDTQYF. In DNA, the CDR3 is TGTGCCAGCTCACCATCGGGACAGGAGACCACAGATACGCAGTATTTT.

The gene calls are TRBV28 and TRBJ2-7; tentatively, D is TRBD2 (6 bases). There are 15 residues in the CDR3. Germline V gene data show CDR1 as MDHEN and CDR2 as SYDVKM. Trimming shortened V by 7 bases and J by 3 bases, and 19 bases separated the two germline ends. The CDR3 protein is CASTKVRGGDYEQYF. CDR3 DNA sequence: TGTGCCAGCACCAAAGTGCGCGGCGGGGACTACGAGCAGTACTTC. The whole variable domain, remainder taken from reference TRBV28 and TRBJ2-7, is DVKVTQSSRYLVKRTGEKVFLECVQDMDHENMFWYRQDPGLGLRLIYFSYDVKMKEKGDIPEGYSVSREKKERFSLILESASTNQTSMYLCASTKVRGGDYEQYFGPGTRLTVT.

The genes are TRBV6-1 and TRBJ1-4; perhaps TRBD1 as D (6 bases). The V end was cut by 3 bases, the J end by 7 bases, with 12 bases between. CDR1 and CDR2 from the germline V gene are MNHNS and SASEGT. The CDR3 length is 14 residues. This CDR3 reads CASSDQGFFEKLFF. The CDR3 DNA sequence: TGTGCCAGCAGTGACCAGGGGTTCTTTGAAAAACTGTTTTTT.

Worth noting for this clone: Other DNA sequences in this specimen translate into the identical CDR3. In DNA form, the CDR3 reads TGTGCCAGCAGCTTATGGCTAGCGAACACCGGGGAGCTGTTTTTT. Encoded protein: CASSLWLANTGELFF. The chain uses TRBV7-9 and TRBJ2-2; no definite D call. Trimming left V 2 bases short and J 0 bases short, with 7 bases between. The CDR3 consists of 15 residues. Germline CDR1 is SEHNR and CDR2 is FQNEAQ (reference sequence).

J is TRBJ2-1 and V is TRBV9; D is perhaps TRBD1 (5 bases). V gave up 4 bases and J gave up 9 bases, with 26 bases separating them. CDR1 and CDR2 from the germline V gene are SGDLS and YYNGEE. The CDR3 covers 17 residues. Here the CDR3 reads CASSPEIHTGALAEQFF. CDR3 in DNA: TGTGCCAGCAGCCCCGAGATTCATACAGGCGCCTTGGCTGAGCAGTTCTTC.

The gene calls are TRBV9 and TRBJ2-4; TRBD2 matches 13 bases. CDR3 length: 20 amino acids. V lost 4 bases, J lost 0 bases, and 13 bases stayed unmatched. The germline V gene has CDR1 SGDLS and CDR2 YYNGEE. The DNA for the CDR3 is TGTGCCAGCAGCCCGAGGACTAGCGGGAGAGAAATTATAGCCAAAAACATTCAGTACTTC. The encoded protein is CASSPRTSGREIIAKNIQYF.

This rearrangement joins TRBV7-2 to TRBJ1-4, with 7 bases that match TRBD1. This CDR3 contains 14 residues. Germline CDR1 SGHTA, CDR2 FQGNSA. V dropped 5 bases and J dropped 6; count of bases not matched to a gene: 6. CDR3 DNA sequence: TGTGCCAGCAGCCAGACAGGGTTGGATGAAAAACTGTTTTTT. Protein product: CASSQTGLDEKLFF.

The chain carries TRBV28 and TRBJ1-1; TRBD1 matches at 9 bases. The CDR3 is 15 amino acids. Germline lookup yields CDR1 MDHEN and CDR2 SYDVKM. V lost 5 bases to trimming and J lost 0 bases; unmatched junction nucleotides: 4. The CDR3 here is CASSRQGGMNTEAFF. The CDR3 DNA is TGTGCCAGCAGTCGACAGGGGGGAATGAACACTGAAGCTTTCTTT.

The chain joins TRBV19 to TRBJ2-1, with TRBD1 matching 11 bases. The J segment lost 4 bases and the V segment lost 6 bases, leaving 8 bases of the junction unmatched. This CDR3 comprises 16 residues. CDR1 is LNHDA and CDR2 is SQIVND in the germline V gene (reference sequence). This chain's CDR3 is CASSRRTGGDYNEQFF. CDR3 nucleotides: TGTGCCAGTAGCCGCCGGACAGGGGGCGATTACAATGAGCAGTTCTTC.

The chain combines TRBV29-1 with TRBJ1-5; no clear D gene. CDR3 length: 18 residues. Germline CDR1 is SQVTM and CDR2 is ANQGSEA. Trimming stripped 0 bases from V and 6 bases from J, with 24 bases between. The CDR3 sequence is CSVEDLKFRTRRSQPQHF. CDR3 sequence (DNA): TGCAGCGTTGAAGATTTGAAGTTTAGGACCCGGAGGAGTCAGCCCCAGCATTTT.

The chain links TRBV7-8 to TRBJ2-3; D unresolved. Germline V gives CDR1 SGHVS, CDR2 FQNEAQ. Trimming pared 2 bases from V and 2 bases from J, leaving 5 bases between. CDR3 length: 13 residues. CDR3 in DNA: TGTGCCAGCAGCTTACTAGACACAGATACGCAGTATTTT. Protein: CASSLLDTDTQYF.

The chain recombines TRBV7-9 with TRBJ2-2; no definite D call. CDR3 length: 13 residues. V lost 5 bases and J 3 bases, leaving 7 bases between the germline ends. Per germline, CDR1 SEHNR and CDR2 FQNEAQ (reference sequence). In DNA, the CDR3 is TGTGCCAGCAGCCCCGGTGACACCGGGGAGCTGTTTTTT. Encoded protein: CASSPGDTGELFF.

The chain carries TRBV28 and TRBJ1-1, with 12 positions matching TRBD1. Germline loops: CDR1 MDHEN, CDR2 SYDVKM. CDR3 length: 16 amino acids. The V segment lost 5 bases and the J segment 7 bases; nucleotides outside the gene matches: 11. CDR3 in DNA: TGTGCCAGCAGTCCAGGGACAGGGGGCGCGGATAGTGAAGCTTTCTTT. Protein sequence: CASSPGTGGADSEAFF.